This TCR beta chain stems from a study of blood T cell repertoires in COVID-19 (dated by TCRdb to 2019 to 2021). For context, the study as a whole: Samples from collaborators originated in the United States, Italy and Spain and spanned both the acute and convalescent phases of COVID-19. The material from the prospective study consisted of cDNA or gDNA derived from T cells, B-cell-depleted T cells, or PBMCs. The dataset comprised deeply sampled blood TCRbeta repertoires from subjects exposed to, actively infected with, or recovered from COVID-19. The repertoires were released in a freely available public database intended as a resource for research on the immune response to SARS-CoV-2. The samples were drawn from two sources: the first 160 participants of the ongoing ImmuneRACE study, and fewer than 1,500 subjects contributed by 6 global collaborators. The sample metadata nearly always contained a de-identified subject ID, COVID-19 status, age in years and sex. Where available, HLA class I and class II types were obtained from metadata supplied by the sample provider rather than from assay-based typing. The research as a whole found: The amount of clinical and demographic metadata varied by source and participant and was provided uncurated.

TCRbeta CDR3 regions were amplified from genomic DNA using the immunoSEQ Assay, a bias-controlled multiplex PCR. The authors' analysis ran thus. The number of nucleated cells in each sample was estimated from the amplification of reference gene primers within the assay. To quantify the absolute abundance of each unique TCRbeta CDR3 rearrangement, sequence reads were collapsed and filtered. For each sample, productive Simpson clonality was calculated as the square root of Simpson's diversity index over productive rearrangements. Sourced from immuneACCESS, this table was stored by TCRdb with only in-frame sequences that have V and J called. A share of the clones is absent; for the studies checked, an unresolved V gene accounts for under half, and the remainder has no known explanation. V, J and clone size are those of that table, while D and trimming were read from the DNA. For this sample the table gives about 250,000 clones, of which 84% were detected only once. Around 16% of the sample rests with the top ten.

One collaborating source in Seattle enrolled patients during active infection and followed them longitudinally through the course of disease. Each collaborating institution followed its own protocols to collect whole blood in K2EDTA tubes. For TCRbeta analysis, collaborators shipped samples as frozen whole blood, isolated PBMCs, or DNA extracted from either of those sample types. A word on this clone: It has no known antigen specificity. Base-call qualities are not available, and no considerably larger clone is one nucleotide away.

According to the germline V gene (reference sequence), CDR1 reads GTSNPN and CDR2 reads SVGIG. The germline ends are 20 bases apart after V is trimmed by 2 bases and J by 0 bases. Taken from cysteine to phenylalanine, the CDR3 has 17 residues. The retained sequence is limited to the CDR3, 51 bases, with the frame set at the first base. This clonotype was obtained from a person aged 70 to 85 with COVID-19, enrolled during active disease. Material: peripheral blood. The chain was built from TRBV30 and TRBJ2-7, with a tentative D gene TRBD1 over 6 matching bases. DNA sequence: TGTGCCTGGAGTCCCGGGACAAGGACGTTTAGCTCCTACGAGCAGTACTTC. Translated, it gives CAWSPGTRTFSSYEQYF.